This T cell receptor (beta chain) is drawn from a study of cytomegalovirus exposure and HLA in healthy donors. Germline CDR1 LNHNV, CDR2 YYDKDF (reference sequence). The CDR3 has 16 amino acids. Trimming at V came to 0 bases and at J to 1 base, leaving 2 bases not matched to a gene. TCRdb's copy holds only in-frame clones and misses some; the assay was immunoSEQ multiplex PCR. The sample gives 200,000 to 250,000 clones, roughly 88% of which show up once; over 12% is in the top ten. The specimen sequenced was PBMCs. The receptor was isolated from a woman in her twenties or thirties in good health and CMV-seropositive. This sequence joins TRBV15 and TRBJ2-2; 7 bases are shared with TRBD1. CDR3 region: CATSRDRTGNTGELFF. The CDR3, as DNA: TGTGCCACCAGCAGAGATCGGACAGGGAACACCGGGGAGCTGTTTTTT.